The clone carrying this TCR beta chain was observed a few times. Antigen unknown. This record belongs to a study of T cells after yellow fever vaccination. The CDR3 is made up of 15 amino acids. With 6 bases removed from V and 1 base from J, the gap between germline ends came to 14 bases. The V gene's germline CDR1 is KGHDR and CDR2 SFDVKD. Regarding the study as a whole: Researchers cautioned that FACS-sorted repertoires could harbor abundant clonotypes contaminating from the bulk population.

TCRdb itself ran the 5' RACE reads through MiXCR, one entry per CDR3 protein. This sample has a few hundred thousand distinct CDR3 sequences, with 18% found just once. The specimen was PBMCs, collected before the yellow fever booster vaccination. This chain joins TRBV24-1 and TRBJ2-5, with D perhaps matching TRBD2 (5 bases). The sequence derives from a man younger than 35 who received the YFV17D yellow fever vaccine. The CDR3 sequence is CATSTGETTQETQYF. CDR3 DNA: TGTGCCACCAGTACCGGGGAAACGACCCAAGAGACCCAGTACTTC.